What follows are 3 T cell receptor beta chains derived from one specimen sequenced in a study of chemoradiotherapy in HPV16-positive cancers. Some clones are missing from TCRdb's copy, which holds only in-frame ones; the method was immunoSEQ multiplex PCR. This table has about 8,900 clones, approximately 85% appearing once. The material sequenced was tumor tissue, taken from a patient who underwent chemoradiotherapy. These receptors all stem from a human donor with HPV-associated anogenital cancer.

The V call is TRBV19, the J call TRBJ2-1, with D possibly being TRBD1 (6 bases). Trimming stripped 6 bases from V and 6 bases from J, with 15 bases between. CDR3 length: 14 residues. CDR1 is LNHDA and CDR2 is SQIVND in the germline V gene (reference sequence). CDR3: CASRGTRLTNEQFF. CDR3 DNA sequence: TGTGCCAGTAGAGGGACACGACTCACCAATGAGCAGTTCTTC.

This chain connects TRBV5-1 to TRBJ2-1, with D uncertain. Germline lookup yields CDR1 SGHRS and CDR2 YFSETQ. Trimming stripped 2 bases from V and 2 bases from J, with 8 bases between. CDR3 length equals 14 residues. The CDR3 spells CASSFGQPYNEQFF. The CDR3 DNA reads as TGCGCCAGCAGCTTCGGTCAGCCCTACAATGAGCAGTTCTTC.

V and J are TRBV11-2 and TRBJ1-5; tentative D call: TRBD1 (6 bases). The germline CDR1 and CDR2 sequences are SGHAT and FQNNGV. The CDR3 is 19 amino acids. Trimming cost V 6 bases and J 0 bases, with 24 bases left between them. This chain's CDR3 is CASRDPGHLNPYSNQPQHF. In nucleotides, the CDR3 is TGTGCCAGCAGGGACCCGGGACACTTGAACCCTTATAGCAATCAGCCCCAGCATTTT.